The rows below give T cell receptor beta chains drawn from one sample of a study of human T cells and chemical hapten exposure. TCRdb fed the RACE reads into MiXCR, producing one record per CDR3 protein. This repertoire shows approximately 74,000 distinct CDR3 sequences, around a third found once; its top ten account for about 8.9%. The starting material was whole blood, obtained in connection with sensitization to the hapten diphenylcyclopropenone (DPC). These receptors were collected from a man aged 35-49 years with alopecia areata. Some clones in this sample may be carry-over from other donors' samples. Each CDR3 is given with its conserved first and last residue. The D gene is left open where the match is weak. Part of the rows lack a size; the others show once, few, many or a class for expanded clones.

d_call j_call v_call clone_size cdr3_length cdr3_nt cdr3_aa
. TRBJ2-1 TRBV2 once 16 TGTGCCAGCAGTAAGCCTTTAATTCAAGGCTACAATGAGCAGTTCTTC CASSKPLIQGYNEQFF
TRBD2 TRBJ2-7 TRBV12-3/TRBV12-4 . 19 TGTGCCAGCAGTTTTACTAGGGGGCGGACTAGCGGGAGTCTGGTCGAGCAGTACTTC CASSFTRGRTSGSLVEQYF
TRBD1 TRBJ1-1 TRBV7-2 once 14 TGTGCCAGCAGCGCGGCCAGGGGGCTCTCTGAAACTTTCTTT CASSAARGLSETFF
TRBD2 TRBJ2-5 TRBV7-9 . 15 TGTGCCAGCAGCTTAGACGGGAGGACCCAAGAGACCCAGTACTTC CASSLDGRTQETQYF
. TRBJ2-1 TRBV28 few 16 TGTGCCAGCAGTTTAGTAGGGCAGGGCCTAAGGAATGAGCAGTTCTTC CASSLVGQGLRNEQFF
. TRBJ1-5 TRBV27 . 13 TGTGCCAGCAGGGACCGATGGAATCAGCCCCAGCATTTT CASRDRWNQPQHF
. TRBJ2-3 TRBV5-6 few 16 TGTGCCAGCAGCTTGCGGAGCGGGCGGGCAACAGATACGCAGTATTTT CASSLRSGRATDTQYF
TRBD1 TRBJ1-1 TRBV28 few 14 TGTGCCAGCAGTGGGACAGGGTTTAAGGCTGAAGCTTTCTTT CASSGTGFKAEAFF
TRBD1 TRBJ1-4 TRBV9 few 16 TGTGCCAGCAGCCCACACCCGACAGGGATCGATGAAAAACTGTTTTTT CASSPHPTGIDEKLFF
. TRBJ2-1 TRBV29-1 . 10 TGCAGCGTTGAACTAGTGGAGCAGTTCTTC CSVELVEQFF
. TRBJ2-7 TRBV18 few 15 TGTGCCAGCTCACCATCCCTAGCGGAAGGGGGCGAGCAGTACTTC CASSPSLAEGGEQYF
. TRBJ2-3 TRBV29-1 few 15 TGCAGCGTTTACGGACGTCGCCTAAGCACAGATACGCAGTATTTT CSVYGRRLSTDTQYF
TRBD1 TRBJ1-4 TRBV28 few 17 TGTGCCAGCAGTTCTAGTTATCGGGGACAGGGACGTGAAAAACTGTTTTTT CASSSSYRGQGREKLFF
TRBD2 TRBJ2-3 TRBV6-4 few 16 TGTGCCAGCAGTGAGCTAGCGGGAGGGAGCACAGATACGCAGTATTTT CASSELAGGSTDTQYF
. TRBJ2-5 TRBV12-3/TRBV12-4 once 14 TGTGCCAGCAGTTTAGCCGAGGTCCAAGAGACCCAGTACTTC CASSLAEVQETQYF
TRBD1 TRBJ2-7 TRBV25-1 . 14 TGTGCCAGCAGTGACCCGGGACAGGCTTACGAGCAGTACTTC CASSDPGQAYEQYF
. TRBJ2-3 TRBV18 few 16 TGTGCCAGCTCACCCCCCGCATTAGCGGGCACAGATACGCAGTATTTT CASSPPALAGTDTQYF
TRBD1 TRBJ1-4 TRBV7-9 . 15 TGTGCCAGCAGCTGGCGACAGGGTCAAAATGAAAAACTGTTTTTT CASSWRQGQNEKLFF
. TRBJ1-1 TRBV6-4 few 13 TGTGCCAGCAGTGAGGCAGAGAACACTGAAGCTTTCTTT CASSEAENTEAFF
TRBD2 TRBJ2-1 TRBV5-1 . 20 TGCGCCAGCAGCTTTTATGGCGGGACTAGCGGCCCGAGCTCCTACAATGAGCAGTTCTTC CASSFYGGTSGPSSYNEQFF
. TRBJ1-1 TRBV19 few 17 TGTGCCAGTAGTATAGACGCCCTGGGGGGTACGAACACTGAAGCTTTCTTT CASSIDALGGTNTEAFF
TRBD1 TRBJ2-7 TRBV12-3/TRBV12-4 few 13 TGTGCCAGCCGGGACAGGCCATCCTACGAGCAGTACTTC CASRDRPSYEQYF
TRBD2 TRBJ2-1 TRBV5-1 few 15 TGCGCCAGCAGATTCGGAGCTAGCGGGAGTATTGAGCAGTTCTTC CASRFGASGSIEQFF
. TRBJ1-3 TRBV13 few 16 TGTGCCAGCAGCCCCGAGGGAACGAGCTCTGGAAACACCATATATTTT CASSPEGTSSGNTIYF
. TRBJ1-1 TRBV27 few 15 TGTGCCAGCAGTTTATCCTCACCCTCGAACACTGAAGCTTTCTTT CASSLSSPSNTEAFF
. TRBJ1-4 TRBV7-2 few 16 TGTGCCAGCAGCTTAGGAGTTAGGGGGGCGCAGGGAAAACTGTTTTTT CASSLGVRGAQGKLFF
. TRBJ1-6 TRBV12-3/TRBV12-4 . 15 TGTGCCAGCAGTTTATTGGCAGCCAATAATTCACCCCTCCACTTT CASSLLAANNSPLHF